This TCR beta chain originates from a study of blood T cell repertoires in COVID-19. Study context: The United States, Italy and Spain were the sources of the acute and convalescent COVID-19 samples. T cells, B-cell-depleted T cells, or PBMCs supplied cDNA or gDNA.

The germline CDR1 and CDR2 sequences are LNHDA and SQIVND (reference sequence). The CDR3 consists of 16 residues. V lost 1 base to trimming and J lost 5 bases; unmatched junction nucleotides: 3. Original processing notes: The assay estimated nucleated cells by amplifying reference gene primers. Libraries were prepared by immunoSEQ multiplex PCR; TCRdb keeps only in-frame clonotypes and omits some of them. V, J and clone size are those of that table, while D and trimming were read from the DNA. The sample has 75,000 to 80,000 clones; around 80% are singletons. V usage is TRBV19 and J usage is TRBJ1-4, with 11 bases matching TRBD1. Specimen: peripheral blood. This TCR derives from a woman in her sixties with acute or convalescent COVID-19. The CDR3 loop reads CASSIGGTGGNEKLFF. CDR3 coding DNA: TGTGCCAGTAGTATAGGGGGGACAGGGGGAAATGAAAAACTGTTTTTT.